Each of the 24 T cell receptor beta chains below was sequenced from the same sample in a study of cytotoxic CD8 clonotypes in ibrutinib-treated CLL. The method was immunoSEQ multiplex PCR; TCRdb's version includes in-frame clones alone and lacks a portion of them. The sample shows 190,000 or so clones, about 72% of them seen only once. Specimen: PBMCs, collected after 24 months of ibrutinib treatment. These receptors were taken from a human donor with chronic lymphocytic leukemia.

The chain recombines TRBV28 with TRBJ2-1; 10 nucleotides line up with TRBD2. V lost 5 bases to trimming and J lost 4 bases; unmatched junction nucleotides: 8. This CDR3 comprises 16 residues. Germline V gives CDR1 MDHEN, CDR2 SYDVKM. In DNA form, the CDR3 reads TGTGCCAGCAGTCCCCTAGCGGGAGCGGGGTACAATGAGCAGTTCTTC. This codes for CASSPLAGAGYNEQFF.

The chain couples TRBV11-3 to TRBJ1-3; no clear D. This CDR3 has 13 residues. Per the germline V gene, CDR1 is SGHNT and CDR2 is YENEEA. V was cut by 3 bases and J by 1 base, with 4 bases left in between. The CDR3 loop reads CASSLWSGNTIYF. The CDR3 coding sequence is TGTGCCAGCAGCTTGTGGTCTGGAAACACCATATATTTT.

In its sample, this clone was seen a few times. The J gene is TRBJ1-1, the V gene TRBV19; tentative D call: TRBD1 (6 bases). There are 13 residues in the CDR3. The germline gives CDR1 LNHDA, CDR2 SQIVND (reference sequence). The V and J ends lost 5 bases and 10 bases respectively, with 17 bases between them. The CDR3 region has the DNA TGTGCCAGTAGTGCTTGGGACACCTCAAGAGCTTTCTTT. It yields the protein CASSAWDTSRAFF. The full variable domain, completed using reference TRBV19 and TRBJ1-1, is DGGITQSPKYLFRKEGQNVTLSCEQNLNHDAMYWYRQDPGQGLRLIYYSQIVNDFQKGDIAEGYSVSREKKESFPLTVTSAQKNPTAFYLCASSAWDTSRAFFGQGTRLTVV.

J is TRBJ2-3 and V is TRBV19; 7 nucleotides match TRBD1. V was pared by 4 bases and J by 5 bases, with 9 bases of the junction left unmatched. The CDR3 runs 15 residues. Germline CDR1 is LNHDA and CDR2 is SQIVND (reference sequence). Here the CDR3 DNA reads TGTGCCAGTAGTAGGGACAGAGGAGGTGAAGATACGCAGTATTTT. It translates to CASSRDRGGEDTQYF. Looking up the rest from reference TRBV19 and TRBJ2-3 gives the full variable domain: DGGITQSPKYLFRKEGQNVTLSCEQNLNHDAMYWYRQDPGQGLRLIYYSQIVNDFQKGDIAEGYSVSREKKESFPLTVTSAQKNPTAFYLCASSRDRGGEDTQYFGPGTRLTVL.

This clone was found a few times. The CDR3, as DNA: TGTGCCAGCAGCTTGAAAGGGGCGGGGTCTAGACACGAGCAGTACTTC. Translating it yields CASSLKGAGSRHEQYF. The chain combines TRBV5-4 with TRBJ2-7; D possibly corresponds to TRBD2 (6 bases). Germline V gene sequence: CDR1 SGHNT, CDR2 YYREEE (reference sequence). CDR3 length: 16 amino acids. V lost 1 base, J lost 5 bases, and 19 bases lay in between.

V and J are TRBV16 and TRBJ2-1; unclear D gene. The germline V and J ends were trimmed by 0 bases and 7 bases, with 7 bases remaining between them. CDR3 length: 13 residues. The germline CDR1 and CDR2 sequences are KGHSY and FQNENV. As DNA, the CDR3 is TGTGCCAGCAGCCAATCGGGTTGGAATGAGCAGTTCTTC. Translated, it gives CASSQSGWNEQFF.

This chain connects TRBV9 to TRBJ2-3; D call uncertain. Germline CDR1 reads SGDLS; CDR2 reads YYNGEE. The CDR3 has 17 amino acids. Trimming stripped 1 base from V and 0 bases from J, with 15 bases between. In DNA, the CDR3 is TGTGCCAGCAGCGTAAACGCTCAAGGGCCTAGCACAGATACGCAGTATTTT. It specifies CASSVNAQGPSTDTQYF.

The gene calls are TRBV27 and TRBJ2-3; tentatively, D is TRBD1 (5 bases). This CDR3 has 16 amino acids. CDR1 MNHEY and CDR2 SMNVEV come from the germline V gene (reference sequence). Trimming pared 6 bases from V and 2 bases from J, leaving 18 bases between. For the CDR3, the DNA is TGTGCCAGCAGCTCAGTGGGGCCCAGTAACACAGATACGCAGTATTTT. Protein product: CASSSVGPSNTDTQYF.

The CDR3 coding sequence is TGTGCCAGCAGTGAAATAGGGTGGGACGAGCAGTACTTC. It codes for CASSEIGWDEQYF. The V gene is TRBV6-1, the J gene TRBJ2-7; D unclear. The CDR3 extends over 13 amino acids. V was pared by 2 bases and J by 5 bases, with 10 bases between. Germline assignment: CDR1 MNHNS and CDR2 SASEGT.

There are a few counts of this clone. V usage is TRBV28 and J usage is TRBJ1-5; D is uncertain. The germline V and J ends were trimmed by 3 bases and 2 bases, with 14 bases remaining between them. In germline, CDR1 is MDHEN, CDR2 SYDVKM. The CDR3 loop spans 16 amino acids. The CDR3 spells CASSLPEGLGNQPQHF. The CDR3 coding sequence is TGTGCCAGCAGTTTGCCAGAGGGTTTGGGCAATCAGCCCCAGCATTTT.

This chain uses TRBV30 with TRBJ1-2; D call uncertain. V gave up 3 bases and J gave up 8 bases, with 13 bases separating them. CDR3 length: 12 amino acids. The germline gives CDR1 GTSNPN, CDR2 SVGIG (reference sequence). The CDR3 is CAWSESRRGYTF. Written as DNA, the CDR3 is TGTGCCTGGAGCGAAAGCCGGAGGGGCTACACCTTC.

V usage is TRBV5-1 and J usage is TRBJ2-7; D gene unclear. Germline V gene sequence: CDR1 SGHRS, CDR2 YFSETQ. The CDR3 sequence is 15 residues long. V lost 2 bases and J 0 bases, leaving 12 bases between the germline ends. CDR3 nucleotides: TGCGCCAGCAGCTTCCTCCCCCCGAGCTCCTACGAGCAGTACTTC. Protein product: CASSFLPPSSYEQYF. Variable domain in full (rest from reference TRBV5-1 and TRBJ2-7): KAGVTQTPRYLIKTRGQQVTLSCSPISGHRSVSWYQQTPGQGLQFLFEYFSETQRNKGNFPGRFSGRQFSNSRSEMNVSTLELGDSALYLCASSFLPPSSYEQYFGPGTRLTVT.

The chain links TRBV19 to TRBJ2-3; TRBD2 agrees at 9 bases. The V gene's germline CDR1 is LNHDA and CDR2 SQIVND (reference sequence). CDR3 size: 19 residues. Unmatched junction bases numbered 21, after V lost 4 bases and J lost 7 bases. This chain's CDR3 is CASSTPSRTSEKSLNTQYF. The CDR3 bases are TGTGCCAGTAGTACCCCCTCCAGGACTAGCGAAAAATCACTGAATACGCAGTATTTT.

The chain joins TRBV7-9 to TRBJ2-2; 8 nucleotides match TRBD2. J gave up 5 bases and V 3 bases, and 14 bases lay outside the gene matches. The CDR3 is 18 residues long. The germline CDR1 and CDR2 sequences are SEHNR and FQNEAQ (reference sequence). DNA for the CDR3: TGTGCCAGCAGCTTTCACCGGGAGGGCCCTCGGGGTACCGGGGAGCTGTTTTTT. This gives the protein CASSFHREGPRGTGELFF.

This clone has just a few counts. The CDR3 loop is CASSLTLDTQYF. The CDR3 nucleotides are TGTGCCAGCAGTTTAACGTTGGATACGCAGTATTTT. This sequence joins TRBV28 and TRBJ2-3; D not resolved. This CDR3 has 12 residues. Germline CDR1 reads MDHEN; CDR2 reads SYDVKM. V lost 2 bases and J 6 bases, leaving 6 bases between the germline ends.

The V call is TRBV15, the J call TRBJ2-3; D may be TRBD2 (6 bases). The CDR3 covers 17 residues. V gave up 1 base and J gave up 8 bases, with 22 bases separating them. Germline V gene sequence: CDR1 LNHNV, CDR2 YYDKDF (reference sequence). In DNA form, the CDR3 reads TGTGCCACCAGCAGAGTCCGGGACTGGGGGATTCTTGGTACGCAGTATTTT. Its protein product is CATSRVRDWGILGTQYF.

In DNA, the CDR3 is TGTGCCAGCAGCGCCAGCGGGAGGGTCTCCTACAATGAGCAGTTCTTC. It translates to CASSASGRVSYNEQFF. The chain has TRBV9 and TRBJ2-1; 10 bases fit TRBD2. Losses at the gene ends were 3 bases for V and 0 bases for J; bases not matched to a gene: 3. The CDR3 extends over 16 amino acids. Germline lookup yields CDR1 SGDLS and CDR2 YYNGEE.

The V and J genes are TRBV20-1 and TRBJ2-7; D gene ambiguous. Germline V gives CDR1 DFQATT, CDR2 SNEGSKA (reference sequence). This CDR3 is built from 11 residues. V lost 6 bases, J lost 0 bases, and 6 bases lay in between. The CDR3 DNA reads TGCAGTGCGTCCACCTCCTACGAGCAGTACTTC. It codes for CSASTSYEQYF.

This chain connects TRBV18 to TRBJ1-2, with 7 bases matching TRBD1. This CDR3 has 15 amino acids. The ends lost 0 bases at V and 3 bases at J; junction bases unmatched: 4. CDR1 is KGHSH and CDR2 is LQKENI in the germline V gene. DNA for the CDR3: TGTGCCAGCTCACCACCTGACAGGGCTTACTATGGCTACACCTTC. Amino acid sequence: CASSPPDRAYYGYTF.

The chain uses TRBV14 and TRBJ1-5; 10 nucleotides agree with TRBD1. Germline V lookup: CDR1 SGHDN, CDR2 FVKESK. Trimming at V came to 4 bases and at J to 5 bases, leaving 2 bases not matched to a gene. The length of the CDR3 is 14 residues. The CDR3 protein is CASSPGTGDQPQHF. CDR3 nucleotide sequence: TGTGCCAGCAGCCCCGGGACAGGGGATCAGCCCCAGCATTTT. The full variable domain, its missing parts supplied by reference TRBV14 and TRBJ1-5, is EAGVTQFPSHSVIEKGQTVTLRCDPISGHDNLYWYRRVMGKEIKFLLHFVKESKQDESGMPNNRFLAERTGGTYSTLKVQPAELEDSGVYFCASSPGTGDQPQHFGDGTRLSIL.

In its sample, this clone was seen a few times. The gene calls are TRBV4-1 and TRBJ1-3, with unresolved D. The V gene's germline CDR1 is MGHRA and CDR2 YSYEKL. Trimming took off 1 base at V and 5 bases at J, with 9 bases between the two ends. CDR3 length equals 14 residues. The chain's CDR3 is CASSQGNSRNTIYF. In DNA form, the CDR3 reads TGCGCCAGCAGCCAAGGCAACAGTCGAAACACCATATATTTT.

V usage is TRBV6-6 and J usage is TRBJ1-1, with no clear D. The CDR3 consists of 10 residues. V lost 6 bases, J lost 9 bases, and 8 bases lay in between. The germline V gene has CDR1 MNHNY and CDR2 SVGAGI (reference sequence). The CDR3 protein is CASRSDKAFF. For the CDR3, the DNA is TGTGCCAGCAGGTCTGACAAAGCTTTCTTT.

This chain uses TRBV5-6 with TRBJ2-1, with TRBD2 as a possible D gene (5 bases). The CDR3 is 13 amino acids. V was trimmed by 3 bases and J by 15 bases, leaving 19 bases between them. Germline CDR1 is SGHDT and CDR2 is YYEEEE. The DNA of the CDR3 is TGTGCCAGCAGCTCGGTCTGGAGGCAGCACGGGTTCTTC. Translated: CASSSVWRQHGFF.

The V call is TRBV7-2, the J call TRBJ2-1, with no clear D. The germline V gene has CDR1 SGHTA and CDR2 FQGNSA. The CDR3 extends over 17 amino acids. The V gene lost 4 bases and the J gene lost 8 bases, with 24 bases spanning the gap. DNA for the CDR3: TGTGCCAGCAGCTCGAGAAGAAGACTCCAGCCCCTCGATGAGCAGTTCTTC. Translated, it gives CASSSRRRLQPLDEQFF.